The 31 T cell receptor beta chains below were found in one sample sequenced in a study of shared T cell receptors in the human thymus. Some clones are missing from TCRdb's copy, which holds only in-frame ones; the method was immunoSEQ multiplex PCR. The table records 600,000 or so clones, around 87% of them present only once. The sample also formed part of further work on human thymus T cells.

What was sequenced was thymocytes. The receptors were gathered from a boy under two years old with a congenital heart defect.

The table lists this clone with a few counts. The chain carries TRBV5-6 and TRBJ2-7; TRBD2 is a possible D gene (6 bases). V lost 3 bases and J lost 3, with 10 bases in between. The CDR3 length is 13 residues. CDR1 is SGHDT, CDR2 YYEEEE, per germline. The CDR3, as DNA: TGTGCCAGCAGCTCGTCCGGGAGCTACGAGCAGTACTTC. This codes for CASSSSGSYEQYF.

The CDR3 nucleotides read TGTGCCAGCAGTGGACAGGGCGGTGCCGGGGAGCTGTTTTTT. Translation gives CASSGQGGAGELFF. The V call is TRBV25-1, the J call TRBJ2-2; 7 bases align to TRBD1. This CDR3 comprises 14 residues. CDR1 and CDR2 (germline): MGHDK, SYGVNS. V was pared by 4 bases and J by 6 bases, with 5 bases of the junction left unmatched.

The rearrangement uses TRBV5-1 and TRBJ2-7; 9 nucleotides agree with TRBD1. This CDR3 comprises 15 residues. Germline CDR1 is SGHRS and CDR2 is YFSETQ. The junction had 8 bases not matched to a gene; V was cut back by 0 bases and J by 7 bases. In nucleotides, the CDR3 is TGCGCCAGCAGCTTGGACGGGACAGGGAATTGGGAGCAGTACTTC. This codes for CASSLDGTGNWEQYF.

The CDR3 sequence is CASSQDRYQETQYF. DNA for the CDR3: TGCGCCAGCAGCCAGGACAGGTACCAAGAGACCCAGTACTTC. The chain is built from TRBV4-1 and TRBJ2-5, with 7 bases aligning to TRBD1. This CDR3 is 14 amino acids long. Germline-derived CDR1 and CDR2 are MGHRA and YSYEKL. With V trimmed by 3 bases and J by 0 bases, 1 base remained unmatched.

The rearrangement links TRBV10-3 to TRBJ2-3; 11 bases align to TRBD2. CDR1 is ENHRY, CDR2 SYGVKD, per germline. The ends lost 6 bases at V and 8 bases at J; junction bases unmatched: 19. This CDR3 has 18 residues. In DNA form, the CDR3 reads TGTGCCATCAGCATTATAGCGGGAGGGATCGGGTTCTATGCTACGCAGTATTTT. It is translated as CAISIIAGGIGFYATQYF.

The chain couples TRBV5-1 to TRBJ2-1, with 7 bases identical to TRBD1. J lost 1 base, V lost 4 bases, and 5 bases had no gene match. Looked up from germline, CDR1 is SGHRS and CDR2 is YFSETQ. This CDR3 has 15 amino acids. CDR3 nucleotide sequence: TGCGCCAGCAGCACCGACAGGGATTCCTACAATGAGCAGTTCTTC. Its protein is CASSTDRDSYNEQFF.

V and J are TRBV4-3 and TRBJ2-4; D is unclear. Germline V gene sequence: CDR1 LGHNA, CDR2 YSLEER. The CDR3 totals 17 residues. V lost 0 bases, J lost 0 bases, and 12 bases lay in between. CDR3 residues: CASSQERHRLAKNIQYF. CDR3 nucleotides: TGCGCCAGCAGCCAAGAGAGACACCGCCTAGCCAAAAACATTCAGTACTTC.

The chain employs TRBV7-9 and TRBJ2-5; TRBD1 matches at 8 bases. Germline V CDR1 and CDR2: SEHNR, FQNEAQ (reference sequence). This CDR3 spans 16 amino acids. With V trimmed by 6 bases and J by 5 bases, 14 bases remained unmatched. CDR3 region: CASRDRVRTGYETQYF. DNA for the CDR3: TGTGCCAGCAGGGATAGAGTGAGGACAGGGTACGAGACCCAGTACTTC. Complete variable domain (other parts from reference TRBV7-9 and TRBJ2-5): DTGVSQNPRHKITKRGQNVTFRCDPISEHNRLYWYRQTLGQGPEFLTYFQNEAQLEKSRLLSDRFSAERPKGSFSTLEIQRTEQGDSAMYLCASRDRVRTGYETQYFGPGTRLLVL.

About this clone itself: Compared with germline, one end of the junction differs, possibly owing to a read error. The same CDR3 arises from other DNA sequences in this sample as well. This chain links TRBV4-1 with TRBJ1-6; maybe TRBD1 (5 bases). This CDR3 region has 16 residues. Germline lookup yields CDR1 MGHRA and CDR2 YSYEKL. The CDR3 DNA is TGCGCCAGCAGCCCCCTACAAGGGGACTACAATTCCCCCCTCCACTTT. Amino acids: CASSPLQGDYNSPLHF.

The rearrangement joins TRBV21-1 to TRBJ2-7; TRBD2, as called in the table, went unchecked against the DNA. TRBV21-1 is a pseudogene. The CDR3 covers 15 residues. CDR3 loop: CASNWTSGKTYEQYF. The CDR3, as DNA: TGTGCCAGCAATTGGACTAGCGGGAAAACCTACGAGCAGTACTTC.

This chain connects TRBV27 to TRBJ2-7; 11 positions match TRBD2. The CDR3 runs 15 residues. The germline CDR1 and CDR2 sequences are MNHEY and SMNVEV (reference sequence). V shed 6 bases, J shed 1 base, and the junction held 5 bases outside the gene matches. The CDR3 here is CASSRLAGGSYEQYF. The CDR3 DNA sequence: TGTGCCAGCAGCCGCCTAGCGGGAGGTTCCTACGAGCAGTACTTC.

The CDR3 DNA is TGTGCCAGCAGCCGGGAAGTCGGGGAGCTGTTTTTT. Amino acid sequence: CASSREVGELFF. This rearrangement joins TRBV5-4 to TRBJ2-2; TRBD2 might be the D (5 bases). Germline CDR1 and CDR2: SGHNT and YYREEE (reference sequence). V was shortened by 4 bases and J by 7 bases, with 8 bases between the two germline ends. This CDR3 has 12 amino acids.

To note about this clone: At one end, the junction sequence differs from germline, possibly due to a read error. The CDR3 protein is CASSPKTGGLLF. Written as DNA, the CDR3 is TGTGCCAGCAGCCCCAAGACAGGGGGGTTGCTCTTC. The gene calls are TRBV11-2 and TRBJ2-1; TRBD1 matches 9 bases. CDR3 size: 12 residues. CDR1 SGHAT and CDR2 FQNNGV come from the germline V gene.

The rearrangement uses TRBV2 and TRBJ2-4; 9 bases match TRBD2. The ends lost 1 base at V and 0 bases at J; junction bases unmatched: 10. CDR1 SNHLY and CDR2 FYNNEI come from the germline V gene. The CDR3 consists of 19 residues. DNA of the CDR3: TGTGCCAGCAGTGAAGGCTTGGAAGCGGGGGGACTAGCCAAAAACATTCAGTACTTC. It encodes CASSEGLEAGGLAKNIQYF.

The CDR3 nucleotides read TGCGCCAGCAGCTTGGAAGGACAGGGGGCTTATAATAATGGCTACACCTTC. Translation gives CASSLEGQGAYNNGYTF. This chain connects TRBV5-1 to TRBJ1-2; 11 nucleotides line up with TRBD1. Germline values: CDR1 SGHRS, CDR2 YFSETQ. Trimming cost V 0 bases and J 6 bases; bases outside gene matches: 10. The CDR3 loop spans 17 amino acids.

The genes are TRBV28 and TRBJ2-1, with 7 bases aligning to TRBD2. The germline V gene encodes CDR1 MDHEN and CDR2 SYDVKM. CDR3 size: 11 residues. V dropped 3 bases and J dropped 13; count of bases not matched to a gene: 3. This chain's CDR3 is CASSLREGQFF. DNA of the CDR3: TGTGCCAGCAGTTTGAGGGAGGGCCAGTTCTTC.

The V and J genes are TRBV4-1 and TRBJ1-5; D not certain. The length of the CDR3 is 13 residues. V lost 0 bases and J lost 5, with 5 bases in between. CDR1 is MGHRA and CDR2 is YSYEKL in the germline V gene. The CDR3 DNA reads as TGCGCCAGCAGCCAAGATCCGGATCAGCCCCAGCATTTT. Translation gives CASSQDPDQPQHF.

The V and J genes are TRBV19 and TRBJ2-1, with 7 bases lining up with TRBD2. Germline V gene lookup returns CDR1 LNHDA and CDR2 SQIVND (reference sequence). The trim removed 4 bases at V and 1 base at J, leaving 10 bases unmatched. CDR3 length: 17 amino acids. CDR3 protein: CASSSTSGRESYNEQFF. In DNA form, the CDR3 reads TGTGCCAGTAGTAGCACTTCGGGGCGGGAGTCCTACAATGAGCAGTTCTTC.

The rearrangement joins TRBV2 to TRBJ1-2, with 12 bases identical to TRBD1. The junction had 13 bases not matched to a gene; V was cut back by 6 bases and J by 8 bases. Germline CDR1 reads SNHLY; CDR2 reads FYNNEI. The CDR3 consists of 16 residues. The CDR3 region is CASRELGTGGLSGYTF. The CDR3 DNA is TGTGCCAGCAGGGAGCTGGGGACAGGGGGCTTATCGGGCTACACCTTC. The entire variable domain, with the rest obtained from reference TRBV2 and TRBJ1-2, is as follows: EPEVTQTPSHQVTQMGQEVILRCVPISNHLYFYWYRQILGQKVEFLVSFYNNEISEKSEIFDDQFSVERPDGSNFTLKIRSTKLEDSAMYFCASRELGTGGLSGYTFGSGTRLTVV.

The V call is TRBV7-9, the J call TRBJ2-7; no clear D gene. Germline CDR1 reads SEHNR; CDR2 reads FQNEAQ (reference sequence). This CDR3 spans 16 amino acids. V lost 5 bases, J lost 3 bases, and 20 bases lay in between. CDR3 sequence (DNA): TGTGCCAGCAGCCCGCCCCAGAAACGTACAGACTACGAGCAGTACTTC. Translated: CASSPPQKRTDYEQYF.

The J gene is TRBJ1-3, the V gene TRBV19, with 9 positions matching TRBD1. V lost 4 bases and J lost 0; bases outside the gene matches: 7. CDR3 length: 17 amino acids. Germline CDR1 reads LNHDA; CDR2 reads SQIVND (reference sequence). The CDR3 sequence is CASSKGQGSDSGNTIYF. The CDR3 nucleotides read TGTGCCAGTAGTAAGGGACAGGGTAGTGACTCTGGAAACACCATATATTTT.

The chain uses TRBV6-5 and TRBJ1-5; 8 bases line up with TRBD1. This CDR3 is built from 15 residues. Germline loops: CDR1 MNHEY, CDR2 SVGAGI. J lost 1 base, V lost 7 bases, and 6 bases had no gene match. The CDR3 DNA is TGTGCCAGCACTCCTCGACAGGGGAGCAATCAGCCCCAGCATTTT. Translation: CASTPRQGSNQPQHF.

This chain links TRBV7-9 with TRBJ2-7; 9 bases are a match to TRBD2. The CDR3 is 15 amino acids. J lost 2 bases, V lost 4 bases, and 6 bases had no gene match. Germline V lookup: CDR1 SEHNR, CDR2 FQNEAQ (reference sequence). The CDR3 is CASSSGLAPTYEQYF. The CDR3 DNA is TGTGCCAGCAGCTCAGGACTAGCGCCGACCTACGAGCAGTACTTC.

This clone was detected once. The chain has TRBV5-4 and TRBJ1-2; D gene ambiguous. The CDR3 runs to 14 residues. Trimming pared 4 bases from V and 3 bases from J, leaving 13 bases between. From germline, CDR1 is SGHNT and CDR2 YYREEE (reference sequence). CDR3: CASSAPSPDYGYTF. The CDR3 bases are TGTGCCAGCAGCGCCCCGTCTCCAGACTATGGCTACACCTTC.

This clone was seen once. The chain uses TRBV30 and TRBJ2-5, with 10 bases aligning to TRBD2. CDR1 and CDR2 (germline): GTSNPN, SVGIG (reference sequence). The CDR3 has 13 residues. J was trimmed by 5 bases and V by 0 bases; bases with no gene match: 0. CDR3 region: CAWSVLAGETQYF. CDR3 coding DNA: TGTGCCTGGAGTGTACTAGCGGGGGAGACCCAGTACTTC.

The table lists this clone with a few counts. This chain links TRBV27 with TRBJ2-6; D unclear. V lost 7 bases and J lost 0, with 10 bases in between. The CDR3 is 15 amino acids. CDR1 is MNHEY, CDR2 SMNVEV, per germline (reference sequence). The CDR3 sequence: CASTYPSSGANVLTF. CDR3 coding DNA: TGTGCCAGCACCTACCCGAGCTCTGGGGCCAACGTCCTGACTTTC.

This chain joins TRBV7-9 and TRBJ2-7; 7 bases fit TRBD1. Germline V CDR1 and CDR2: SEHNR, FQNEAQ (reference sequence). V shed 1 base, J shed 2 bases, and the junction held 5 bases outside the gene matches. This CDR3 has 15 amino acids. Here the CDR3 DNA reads TGTGCCAGCAGCTTAGTGGGGGACAGCCCCTACGAGCAGTACTTC. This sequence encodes CASSLVGDSPYEQYF.

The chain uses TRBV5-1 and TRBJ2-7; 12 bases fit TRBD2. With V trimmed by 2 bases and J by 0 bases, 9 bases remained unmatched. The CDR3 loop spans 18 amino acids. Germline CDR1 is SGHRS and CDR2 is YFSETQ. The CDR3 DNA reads TGCGCCAGCAGCTTCACCTCTAGCGGGGGGGCCCGCTCCTACGAGCAGTACTTC. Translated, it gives CASSFTSSGGARSYEQYF.

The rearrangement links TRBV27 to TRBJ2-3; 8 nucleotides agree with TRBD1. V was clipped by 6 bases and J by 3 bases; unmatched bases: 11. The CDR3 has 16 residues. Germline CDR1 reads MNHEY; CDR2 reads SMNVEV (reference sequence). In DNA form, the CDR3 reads TGTGCCAGCAGACAAAAAAAACGACAGGGGACAGATACGCAGTATTTT. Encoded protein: CASRQKKRQGTDTQYF.

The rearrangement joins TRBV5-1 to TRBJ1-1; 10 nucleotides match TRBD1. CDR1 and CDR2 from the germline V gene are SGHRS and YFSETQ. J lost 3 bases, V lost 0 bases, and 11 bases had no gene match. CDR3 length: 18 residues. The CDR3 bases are TGCGCCAGCAGCTTGGCCCAGGGACAGGGGAGGAGGGACACTGAAGCTTTCTTT. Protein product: CASSLAQGQGRRDTEAFF.

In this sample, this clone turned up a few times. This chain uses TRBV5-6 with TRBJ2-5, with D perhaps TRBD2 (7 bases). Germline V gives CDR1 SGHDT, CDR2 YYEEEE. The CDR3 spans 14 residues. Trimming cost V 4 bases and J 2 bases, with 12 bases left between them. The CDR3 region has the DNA TGTGCCAGCAGCGATAAGGGGGGGCAAGAGACCCAGTACTTC. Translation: CASSDKGGQETQYF.